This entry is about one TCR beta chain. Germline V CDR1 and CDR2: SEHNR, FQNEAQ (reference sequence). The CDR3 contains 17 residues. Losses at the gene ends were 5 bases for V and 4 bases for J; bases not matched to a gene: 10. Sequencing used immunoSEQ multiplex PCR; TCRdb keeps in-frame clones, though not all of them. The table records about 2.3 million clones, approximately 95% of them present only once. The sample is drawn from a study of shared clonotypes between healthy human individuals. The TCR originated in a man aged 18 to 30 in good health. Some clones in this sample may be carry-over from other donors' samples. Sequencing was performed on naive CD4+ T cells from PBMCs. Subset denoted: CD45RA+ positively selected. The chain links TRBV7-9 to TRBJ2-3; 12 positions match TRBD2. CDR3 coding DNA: TGTGCCAGCAGCCGCGGACTAGCGGGACCCTCTTCAGATACGCAGTATTTT. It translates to CASSRGLAGPSSDTQYF. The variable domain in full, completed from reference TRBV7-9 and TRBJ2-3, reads DTGVSQNPRHKITKRGQNVTFRCDPISEHNRLYWYRQTLGQGPEFLTYFQNEAQLEKSRLLSDRFSAERPKGSFSTLEIQRTEQGDSAMYLCASSRGLAGPSSDTQYFGPGTRLTVL.